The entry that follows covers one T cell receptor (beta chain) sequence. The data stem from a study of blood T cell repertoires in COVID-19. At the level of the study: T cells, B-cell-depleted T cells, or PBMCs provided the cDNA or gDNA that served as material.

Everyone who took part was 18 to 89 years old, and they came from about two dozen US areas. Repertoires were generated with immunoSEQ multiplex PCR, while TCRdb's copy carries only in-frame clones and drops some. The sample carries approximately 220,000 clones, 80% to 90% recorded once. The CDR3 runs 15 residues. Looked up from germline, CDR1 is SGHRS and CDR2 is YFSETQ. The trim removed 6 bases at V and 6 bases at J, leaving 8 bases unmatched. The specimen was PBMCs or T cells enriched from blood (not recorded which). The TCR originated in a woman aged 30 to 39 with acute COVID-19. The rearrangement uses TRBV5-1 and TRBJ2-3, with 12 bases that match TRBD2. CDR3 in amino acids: CASIPGLAGLDTQYF. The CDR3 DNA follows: TGCGCCAGCATCCCTGGACTAGCGGGGTTGGATACGCAGTATTTT.